The clone carrying this TCR beta chain was recorded many times. The sample has other DNA sequences that encode this CDR3 too. The CDR3 is 15 residues long. Germline-derived CDR1 and CDR2 are SGHRS and YFSETQ. With V trimmed by 4 bases and J by 4 bases, 7 bases remained unmatched. The data derive from a study of shared clonotypes between healthy human individuals. Method: immunoSEQ multiplex PCR; TCRdb's copy keeps in-frame clones and lacks some. Counted here are about 710,000 clones, 72% occurring once; the ten biggest clones make up around 1.7%. The TCR sequence derives from a woman aged 25 to 39 in good health. Input material: memory CD4+ T cells sorted from blood. Subset: CD45RA-negative fraction. The chain employs TRBV5-1 and TRBJ2-1; 8 bases are shared with TRBD2. The CDR3 nucleotides read TGCGCCAGCAGCCCCAGTTCGGGGGGGTACAATGAGCAGTTCTTC. The encoded protein is CASSPSSGGYNEQFF.